Following are 4 T cell receptor beta chains from one sample sequenced in a study of shared clonotypes between healthy human individuals. This table comes from immunoSEQ multiplex PCR, and its TCRdb copy is limited to in-frame clones, with some not included. The sample holds about 460,000 clones, roughly three quarters seen once. The sequenced material came from PBMCs. Source of these receptors: a middle-aged woman in good health. Some clones in this sample may be carry-over from other donors' samples.

As to this clone: Sequence at one end of the junction differs from germline and may be a read error. The chain links TRBV14 to TRBJ2-3; 8 nucleotides agree with TRBD1. CDR1 is SGHDN, CDR2 FVKESK, per germline. The CDR3 is made up of 14 amino acids. CDR3 region: CASSPIGQGDAQYF. CDR3 nucleotides: TGTGCCAGCAGCCCTATCGGACAGGGAGATGCGCAGTATTTT.

This chain uses TRBV5-1 with TRBJ2-3; 12 nucleotides line up with TRBD1. CDR1 is SGHRS and CDR2 is YFSETQ in the germline V gene. V dropped 0 bases and J dropped 2; count of bases not matched to a gene: 10. The CDR3 runs 19 residues. CDR3 sequence: CASSLERDRGLGFTDTQYF. The CDR3 DNA follows: TGCGCCAGCAGCTTGGAACGGGACAGGGGGCTCGGCTTCACAGATACGCAGTATTTT.

This clone has only one observation. The chain recombines TRBV19 with TRBJ2-2, with 7 bases matching TRBD1. V dropped 9 bases and J dropped 6; count of bases not matched to a gene: 10. There are 14 residues in the CDR3. Germline CDR1 is LNHDA and CDR2 is SQIVND (reference sequence). In DNA, the CDR3 is TGTGCCAGCCCCGAGACAGGGCATCCCGGGGAGCTGTTTTTT. Translation: CASPETGHPGELFF.

This chain links TRBV6-5 with TRBJ2-1; TRBD2 agrees at 12 bases. Germline lookup yields CDR1 MNHEY and CDR2 SVGAGI. With V trimmed by 4 bases and J by 7 bases, 5 bases remained unmatched. There are 15 residues in the CDR3. CDR3 sequence (DNA): TGTGCCAGCAGTTCCGGACTAGCGGGAAGGAATGAGCAGTTCTTC. It translates to CASSSGLAGRNEQFF.